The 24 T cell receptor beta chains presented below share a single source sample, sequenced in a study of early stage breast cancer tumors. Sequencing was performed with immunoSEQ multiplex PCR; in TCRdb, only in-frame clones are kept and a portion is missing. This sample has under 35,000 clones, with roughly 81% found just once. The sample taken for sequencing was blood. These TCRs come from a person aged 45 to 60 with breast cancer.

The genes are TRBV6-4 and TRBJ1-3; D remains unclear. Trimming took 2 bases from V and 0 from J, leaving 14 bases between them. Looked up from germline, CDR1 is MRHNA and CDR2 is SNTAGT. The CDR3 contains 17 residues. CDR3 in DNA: TGTGCCAGCAGTGACGGGAGTCAGGCTTACTCTGGAAACACCATATATTTT. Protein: CASSDGSQAYSGNTIYF.

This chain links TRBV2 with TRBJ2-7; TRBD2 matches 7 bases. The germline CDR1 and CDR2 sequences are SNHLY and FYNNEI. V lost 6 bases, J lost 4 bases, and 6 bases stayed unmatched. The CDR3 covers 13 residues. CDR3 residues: CASSSSGRYEQYF. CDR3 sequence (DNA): TGTGCCAGCAGCAGCTCCGGGAGGTACGAGCAGTACTTC.

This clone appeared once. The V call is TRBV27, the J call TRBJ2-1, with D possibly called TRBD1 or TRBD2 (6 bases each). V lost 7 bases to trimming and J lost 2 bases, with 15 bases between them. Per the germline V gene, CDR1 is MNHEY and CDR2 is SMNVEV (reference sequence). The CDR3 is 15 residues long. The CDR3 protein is CASKKRGDPYNEQFF. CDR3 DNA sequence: TGTGCCAGCAAAAAGAGGGGGGACCCCTACAATGAGCAGTTCTTC.

The CDR3 bases are TGTGCCAGCTCCCCGGGGACTAGCGCCAACGAGCAGTACTTC. It specifies CASSPGTSANEQYF. This rearrangement joins TRBV18 to TRBJ2-7, with TRBD2 matching 10 bases. Germline CDR1 KGHSH, CDR2 LQKENI. This CDR3 has 14 amino acids. V gave up 6 bases and J gave up 5 bases; unmatched junction bases: 7.

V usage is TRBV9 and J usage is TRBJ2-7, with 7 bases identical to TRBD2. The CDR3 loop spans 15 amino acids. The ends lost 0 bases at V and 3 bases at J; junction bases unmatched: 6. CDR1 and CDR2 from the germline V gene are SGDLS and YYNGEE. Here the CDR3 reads CASSVEGAGNYEQYF. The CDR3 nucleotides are TGTGCCAGCAGCGTAGAAGGAGCGGGGAACTACGAGCAGTACTTC.

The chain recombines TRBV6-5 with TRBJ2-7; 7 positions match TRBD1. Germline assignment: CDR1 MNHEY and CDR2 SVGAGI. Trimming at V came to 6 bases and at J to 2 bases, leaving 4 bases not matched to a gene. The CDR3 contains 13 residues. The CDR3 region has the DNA TGTGCCAGCAGAAGGGACAGCCCCTACGAGCAGTACTTC. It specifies CASRRDSPYEQYF.

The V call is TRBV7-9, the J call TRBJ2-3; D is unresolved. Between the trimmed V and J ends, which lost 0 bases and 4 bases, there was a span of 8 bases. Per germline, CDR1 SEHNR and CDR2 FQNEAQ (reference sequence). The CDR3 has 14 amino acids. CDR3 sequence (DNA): TGTGCCAGCAGCTTAGCGTTGGAAGCAGATACGCAGTATTTT. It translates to CASSLALEADTQYF.

The chain's CDR3 is CASSTLDRTPNEQFF. Here the CDR3 DNA reads TGTGCCAGTAGTACCTTGGACCGCACACCCAATGAGCAGTTCTTC. This chain uses TRBV19 with TRBJ2-1; no clear D. Trimming stripped 4 bases from V and 6 bases from J, with 16 bases between. This CDR3 is built from 15 residues. Germline V gene lookup returns CDR1 LNHDA and CDR2 SQIVND (reference sequence). Complete variable domain (other parts from reference TRBV19 and TRBJ2-1): DGGITQSPKYLFRKEGQNVTLSCEQNLNHDAMYWYRQDPGQGLRLIYYSQIVNDFQKGDIAEGYSVSREKKESFPLTVTSAQKNPTAFYLCASSTLDRTPNEQFFGPGTRLTVL.

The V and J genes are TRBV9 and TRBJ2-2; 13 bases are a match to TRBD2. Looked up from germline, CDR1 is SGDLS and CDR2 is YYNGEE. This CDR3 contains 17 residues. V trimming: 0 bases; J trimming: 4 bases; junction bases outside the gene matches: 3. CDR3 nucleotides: TGTGCCAGCAGCGTAGGGACTAGCGGGAGACCCACCGGGGAGCTGTTTTTT. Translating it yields CASSVGTSGRPTGELFF.

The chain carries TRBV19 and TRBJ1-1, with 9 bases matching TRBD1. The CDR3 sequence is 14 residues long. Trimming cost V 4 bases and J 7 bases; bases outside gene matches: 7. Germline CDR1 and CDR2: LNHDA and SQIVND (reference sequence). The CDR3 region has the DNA TGTGCCAGTAGTACCTCCGGGACAGGGTTTGAAGCTTTCTTT. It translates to CASSTSGTGFEAFF.

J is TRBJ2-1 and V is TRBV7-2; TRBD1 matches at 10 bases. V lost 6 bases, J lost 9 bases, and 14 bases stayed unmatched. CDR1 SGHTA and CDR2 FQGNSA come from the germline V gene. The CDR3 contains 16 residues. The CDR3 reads CASRAFGGGQGREQFF. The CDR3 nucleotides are TGTGCCAGCAGGGCATTCGGAGGGGGACAGGGGCGTGAGCAGTTCTTC.

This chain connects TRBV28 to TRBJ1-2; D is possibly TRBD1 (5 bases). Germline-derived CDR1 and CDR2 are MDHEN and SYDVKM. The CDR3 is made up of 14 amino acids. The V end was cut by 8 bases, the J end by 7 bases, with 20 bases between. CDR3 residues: CASLRAGITSGYTF. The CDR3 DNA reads TGTGCCAGCTTAAGGGCAGGGATTACTTCTGGCTACACCTTC.

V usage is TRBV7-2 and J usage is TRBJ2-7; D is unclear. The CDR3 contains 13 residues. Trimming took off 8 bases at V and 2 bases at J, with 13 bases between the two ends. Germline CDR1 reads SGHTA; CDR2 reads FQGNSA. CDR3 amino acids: CASPVASTYEQYF. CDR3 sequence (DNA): TGTGCCAGCCCCGTCGCTTCTACCTACGAGCAGTACTTC.

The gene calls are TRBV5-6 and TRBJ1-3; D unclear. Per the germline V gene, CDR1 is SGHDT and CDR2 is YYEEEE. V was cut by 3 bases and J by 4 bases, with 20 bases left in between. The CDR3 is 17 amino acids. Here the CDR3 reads CASSSTRGGRTGNTIYF. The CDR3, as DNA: TGTGCCAGCAGCTCTACACGCGGAGGGCGTACAGGAAACACCATATATTTT.

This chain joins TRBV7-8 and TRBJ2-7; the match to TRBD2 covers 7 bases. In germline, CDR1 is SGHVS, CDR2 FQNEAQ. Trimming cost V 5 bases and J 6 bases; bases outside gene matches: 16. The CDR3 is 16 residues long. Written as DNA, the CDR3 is TGTGCCAGCAGCCCCAACCCCCTCGGACTAGACGGCGAGCAGTACTTC. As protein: CASSPNPLGLDGEQYF.

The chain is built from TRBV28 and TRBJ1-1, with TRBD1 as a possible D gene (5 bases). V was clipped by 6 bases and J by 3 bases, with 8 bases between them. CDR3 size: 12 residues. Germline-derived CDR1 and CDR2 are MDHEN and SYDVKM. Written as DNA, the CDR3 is TGTGCCAGCAGGGGGCCTTACACTGAAGCTTTCTTT. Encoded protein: CASRGPYTEAFF.

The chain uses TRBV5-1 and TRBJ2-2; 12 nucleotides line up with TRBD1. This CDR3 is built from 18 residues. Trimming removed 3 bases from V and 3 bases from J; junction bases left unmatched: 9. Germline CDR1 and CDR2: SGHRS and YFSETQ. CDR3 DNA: TGCGCCAGCAGCTGGCCGGGACAGGGGGCGGTGGACACCGGGGAGCTGTTTTTT. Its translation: CASSWPGQGAVDTGELFF.

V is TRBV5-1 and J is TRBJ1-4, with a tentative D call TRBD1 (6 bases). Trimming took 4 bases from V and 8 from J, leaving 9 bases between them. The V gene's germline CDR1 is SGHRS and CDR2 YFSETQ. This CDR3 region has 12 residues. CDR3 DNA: TGCGCCAGCAGCCCCCAGGGGGAAAAACTGTTTTTT. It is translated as CASSPQGEKLFF.

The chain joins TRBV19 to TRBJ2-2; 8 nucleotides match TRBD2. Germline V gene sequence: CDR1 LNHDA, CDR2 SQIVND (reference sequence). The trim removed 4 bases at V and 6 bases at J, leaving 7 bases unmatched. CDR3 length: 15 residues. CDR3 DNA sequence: TGTGCCAGTAGTAGGCGCGGGAGGTTTCCCGGGGAGCTGTTTTTT. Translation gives CASSRRGRFPGELFF.

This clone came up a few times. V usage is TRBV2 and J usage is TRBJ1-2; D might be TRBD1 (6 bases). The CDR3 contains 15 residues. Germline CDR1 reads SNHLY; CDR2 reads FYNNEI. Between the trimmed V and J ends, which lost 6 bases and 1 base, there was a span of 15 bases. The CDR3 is CASRRQDRVNYGYTF. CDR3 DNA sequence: TGTGCCAGCAGACGACAGGACCGTGTTAACTATGGCTACACCTTC. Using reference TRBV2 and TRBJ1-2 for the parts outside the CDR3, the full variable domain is EPEVTQTPSHQVTQMGQEVILRCVPISNHLYFYWYRQILGQKVEFLVSFYNNEISEKSEIFDDQFSVERPDGSNFTLKIRSTKLEDSAMYFCASRRQDRVNYGYTFGSGTRLTVV.

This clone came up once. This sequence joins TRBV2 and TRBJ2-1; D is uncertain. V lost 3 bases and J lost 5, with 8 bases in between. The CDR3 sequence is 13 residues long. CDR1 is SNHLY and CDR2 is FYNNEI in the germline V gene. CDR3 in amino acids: CASSEGIHNEQFF. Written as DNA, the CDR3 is TGTGCCAGCAGTGAGGGGATCCACAATGAGCAGTTCTTC.

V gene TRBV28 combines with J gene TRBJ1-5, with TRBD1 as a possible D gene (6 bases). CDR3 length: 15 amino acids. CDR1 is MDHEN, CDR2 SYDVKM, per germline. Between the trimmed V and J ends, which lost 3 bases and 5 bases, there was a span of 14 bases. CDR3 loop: CASSFDGQKDQPQHF. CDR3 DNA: TGTGCCAGCAGTTTTGACGGACAGAAAGATCAGCCCCAGCATTTT.

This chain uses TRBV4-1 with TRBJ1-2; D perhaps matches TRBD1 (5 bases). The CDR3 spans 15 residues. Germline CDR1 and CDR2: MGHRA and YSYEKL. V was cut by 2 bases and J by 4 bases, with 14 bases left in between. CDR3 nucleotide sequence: TGCGCCAGCAGCCAACCCGGGGGGGGTTTCTATGGCTACACCTTC. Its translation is CASSQPGGGFYGYTF.

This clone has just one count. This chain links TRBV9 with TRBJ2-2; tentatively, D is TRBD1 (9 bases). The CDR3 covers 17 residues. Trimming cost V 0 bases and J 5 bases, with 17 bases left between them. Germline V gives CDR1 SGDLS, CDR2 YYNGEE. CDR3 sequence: CASSVGSGTGFTGELFF. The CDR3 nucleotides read TGTGCCAGCAGCGTAGGTAGCGGGACAGGGTTTACCGGGGAGCTGTTTTTT.